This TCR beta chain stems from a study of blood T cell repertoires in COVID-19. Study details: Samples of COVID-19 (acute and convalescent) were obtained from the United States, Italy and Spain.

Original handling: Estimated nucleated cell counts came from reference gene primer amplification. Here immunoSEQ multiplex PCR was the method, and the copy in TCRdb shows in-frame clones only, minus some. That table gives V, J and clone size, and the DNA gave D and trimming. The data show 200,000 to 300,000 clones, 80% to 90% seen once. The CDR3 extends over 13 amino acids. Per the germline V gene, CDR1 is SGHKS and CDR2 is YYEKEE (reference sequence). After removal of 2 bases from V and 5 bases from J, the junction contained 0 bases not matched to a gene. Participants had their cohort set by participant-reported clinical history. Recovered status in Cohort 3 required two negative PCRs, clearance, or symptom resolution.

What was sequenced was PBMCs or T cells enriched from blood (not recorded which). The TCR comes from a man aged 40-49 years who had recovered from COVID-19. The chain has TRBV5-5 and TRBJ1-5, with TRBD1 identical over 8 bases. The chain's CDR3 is CASSLQGDQPQHF. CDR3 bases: TGTGCCAGCAGCTTACAGGGGGATCAGCCCCAGCATTTT.